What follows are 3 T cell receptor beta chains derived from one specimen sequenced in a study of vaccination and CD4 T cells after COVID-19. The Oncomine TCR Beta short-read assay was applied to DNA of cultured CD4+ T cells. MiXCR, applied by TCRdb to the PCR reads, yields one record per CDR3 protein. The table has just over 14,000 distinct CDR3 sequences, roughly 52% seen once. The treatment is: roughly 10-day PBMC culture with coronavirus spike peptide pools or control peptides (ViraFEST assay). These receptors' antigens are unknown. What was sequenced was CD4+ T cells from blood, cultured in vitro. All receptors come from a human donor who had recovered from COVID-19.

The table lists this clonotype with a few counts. The CDR3 sequence is CASSQDEAASYGYTF. The CDR3, as DNA: TGTGCCAGCAGCCAAGATGAGGCAGCAAGCTATGGCTACACCTTC. J is TRBJ1-2 and V is TRBV4-2; D remains unclear. V lost 0 bases to trimming and J lost 4 bases, with 12 bases between them. The CDR3 spans 15 residues. Per germline, CDR1 LGHNA and CDR2 YNFKEQ.

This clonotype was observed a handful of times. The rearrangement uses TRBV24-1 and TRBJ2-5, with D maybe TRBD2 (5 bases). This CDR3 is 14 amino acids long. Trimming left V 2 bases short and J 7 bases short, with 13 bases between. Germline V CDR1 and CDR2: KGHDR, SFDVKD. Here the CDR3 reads CATSDSSVGATQYF. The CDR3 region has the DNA TGTGCCACCAGTGATTCTTCGGTGGGAGCGACCCAGTACTTC.

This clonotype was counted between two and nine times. CDR3 DNA sequence: TGCAGTGCTATCTCCTGGACAGGGGGCGCATCCGAGCAGTACTTC. Protein sequence: CSAISWTGGASEQYF. The chain links TRBV20-1 to TRBJ2-7; 11 bases are shared with TRBD1. Germline trimming cut 4 bases from V and 6 bases from J; bases unmatched to any gene: 11. The CDR3 sequence is 15 residues long. Germline CDR1 is DFQATT and CDR2 is SNEGSKA (reference sequence).